The 26 T cell receptor beta chains below all came from one sample that was sequenced in a study of cytomegalovirus exposure and HLA in healthy donors. With 60 Vbeta and 13 Jbeta primers, the PCR was carried out. Data came from immunoSEQ multiplex PCR; TCRdb stores just in-frame clones and leaves some out. Among hundreds of thousands of clones, over 65% were seen once, and the ten largest hold around 0.63%. The sequencing sample was made of PBMCs. The receptors originated from a young man in good health and CMV-seronegative.

The CDR3 is CASSQIEGTYNEQFF. The CDR3 nucleotides are TGCGCCAGCAGCCAAATAGAGGGTACCTACAATGAGCAGTTCTTC. The chain couples TRBV4-1 to TRBJ2-1; tentatively, D is TRBD2 (5 bases). The ends were cut back, 2 bases at V and 2 bases at J, with 10 bases in the middle. Germline CDR1 reads MGHRA; CDR2 reads YSYEKL. The CDR3 consists of 15 residues.

The chain combines TRBV6-1 with TRBJ2-1; tentative D call: TRBD1 (6 bases). CDR1 is MNHNS, CDR2 SASEGT, per germline. The ends were cut back, 4 bases at V and 4 bases at J, with 8 bases in the middle. This CDR3 comprises 13 residues. CDR3 nucleotides: TGTGCCAGCAGTGGGACAGAATACAATGAGCAGTTCTTC. Residues: CASSGTEYNEQFF.

V and J are TRBV7-8 and TRBJ1-1, with D hard to call. CDR3 length equals 14 residues. The germline V gene encodes CDR1 SGHVS and CDR2 FQNEAQ. The V end was cut by 1 base, the J end by 6 bases, with 12 bases between. The CDR3 coding sequence is TGTGCCAGCAGCTTAGACGGAGCCTTCGCTGAAGCTTTCTTT. Encoded protein: CASSLDGAFAEAFF. Full variable domain (outside the CDR3, taken from reference TRBV7-8 and TRBJ1-1): GAGVSQSPRYKVAKRGQDVALRCDPISGHVSLFWYQQALGQGPEFLTYFQNEAQLDKSGLPSDRFFAERPEGSVSTLKIQRTQQEDSAVYLCASSLDGAFAEAFFGQGTRLTVV.

The rearrangement uses TRBV19 and TRBJ2-5; 9 bases agree with TRBD1. Trimming at V came to 4 bases and at J to 5 bases, leaving 8 bases not matched to a gene. The CDR3 covers 15 residues. Germline lookup yields CDR1 LNHDA and CDR2 SQIVND (reference sequence). As DNA, the CDR3 is TGTGCCAGTAGTACCGGACAGGGGCTGGGGGAGACCCAGTACTTC. Protein product: CASSTGQGLGETQYF.

The CDR3 loop is CASSLRQGVYEQYF. The CDR3 region has the DNA TGTGCCAGCAGCCTAAGACAGGGTGTCTACGAGCAGTACTTC. The rearrangement links TRBV6-1 to TRBJ2-7, with 7 bases matching TRBD1. The CDR3 is made up of 14 amino acids. Losses at the gene ends were 6 bases for V and 3 bases for J; bases not matched to a gene: 8. Looked up from germline, CDR1 is MNHNS and CDR2 is SASEGT.

The chain uses TRBV15 and TRBJ2-5, with 9 positions matching TRBD2. Trimming removed 2 bases from V and 4 bases from J; junction bases left unmatched: 8. CDR1 and CDR2 (germline): LNHNV, YYDKDF (reference sequence). This CDR3 spans 16 amino acids. CDR3 sequence: CATSRPLAGWSETQYF. CDR3 coding DNA: TGTGCCACCAGCAGACCTCTAGCGGGGTGGTCAGAGACCCAGTACTTC.

The V gene is TRBV29-1, the J gene TRBJ2-7, with 7 bases lining up with TRBD1. The CDR3 sequence is 12 residues long. V shed 6 bases, J shed 2 bases, and the junction held 4 bases outside the gene matches. CDR1 is SQVTM, CDR2 ANQGSEA, per germline. The chain's CDR3 is CSVVGTAYEQYF. DNA for the CDR3: TGCAGCGTAGTAGGGACAGCCTACGAGCAGTACTTC.

The chain employs TRBV6-5 and TRBJ1-4; 8 nucleotides align to TRBD1. The CDR3 runs to 13 residues. Germline V gene data show CDR1 as MNHEY and CDR2 as SVGAGI. The ends lost 8 bases at V and 5 bases at J; junction bases unmatched: 4. DNA for the CDR3: TGTGCCAGCGGACAGGGAATAAATGAAAAACTGTTTTTT. It yields the protein CASGQGINEKLFF.

This clone was seen only once. The chain carries TRBV6-5 and TRBJ2-5, with 7 bases that match TRBD1. Gene TRBJ2-7 matches the end of the DNA better, so the J call may be wrong. CDR3 length equals 15 residues. Germline CDR1 and CDR2: MNHEY and SVGAGI. This CDR3 reads CASSTTGTAPYEQYF. The CDR3, as DNA: TGTGCCAGCAGCACCACCGGGACAGCCCCTTACGAGCAGTACTTC.

This clone was recorded only once. The chain recombines TRBV7-2 with TRBJ2-1; 8 nucleotides match TRBD2. Per germline, CDR1 SGHTA and CDR2 FQGNSA. The V and J ends lost 5 bases and 0 bases, in that order; junction bases with no gene match: 9. The CDR3 runs 17 residues. This chain's CDR3 is CASSAVVAGHSYNEQFF. The CDR3 bases are TGTGCCAGCAGCGCCGTGGTAGCGGGACACTCCTACAATGAGCAGTTCTTC.

This chain links TRBV29-1 with TRBJ1-1, with D maybe TRBD1 (5 bases). This CDR3 has 13 amino acids. Germline V gene sequence: CDR1 SQVTM, CDR2 ANQGSEA. V was trimmed by 7 bases and J by 5 bases, leaving 17 bases between them. As DNA, the CDR3 is TGCAGCGGCTACCAGGGAGGGTCTACTGAAGCTTTCTTT. Protein: CSGYQGGSTEAFF.

V is TRBV4-1 and J is TRBJ2-7, with D possibly matching TRBD1 (7 bases). The CDR3 has 15 amino acids. The V gene lost 3 bases and the J gene lost 3 bases, with 15 bases spanning the gap. CDR1 MGHRA and CDR2 YSYEKL come from the germline V gene. The CDR3 nucleotides read TGCGCCAGCAGCCAGGCTCGACAGGGAGGCTACGAGCAGTACTTC. This translates into CASSQARQGGYEQYF.

This clone was picked up one time. DNA of the CDR3: TGCGCCAGCAGCTGGGGCCCGAGCAATGAGCAGTTCTTC. Encoded protein: CASSWGPSNEQFF. The rearrangement uses TRBV5-1 and TRBJ2-1; D might be TRBD1 (5 bases). The CDR3 totals 13 residues. Per the germline V gene, CDR1 is SGHRS and CDR2 is YFSETQ. V was cut by 3 bases and J by 6 bases, with 10 bases left in between.

V usage is TRBV9 and J usage is TRBJ2-4; D is unclear. Looked up from germline, CDR1 is SGDLS and CDR2 is YYNGEE. The CDR3 length is 14 residues. V lost 4 bases, J lost 6 bases, and 14 bases lay in between. The CDR3: CASSPGRSGNIQYF. The CDR3 region has the DNA TGTGCCAGCAGCCCCGGTAGGTCGGGAAACATTCAGTACTTC.

J is TRBJ2-6 and V is TRBV30, with D unclear. The V end was cut by 2 bases, the J end by 13 bases, with 18 bases between. Germline loops: CDR1 GTSNPN, CDR2 SVGIG (reference sequence). The CDR3 contains 14 residues. The CDR3 DNA is TGTGCCTGGAGTAGACTGTTCGGATTCGAGGTCCTGACTTTC. The encoded protein is CAWSRLFGFEVLTF.

The chain has TRBV19 and TRBJ1-2, with 9 bases lining up with TRBD1. The CDR3 loop spans 17 amino acids. Trimming removed 5 bases from V and 3 bases from J; junction bases left unmatched: 13. Germline V gene sequence: CDR1 LNHDA, CDR2 SQIVND (reference sequence). The CDR3 sequence is CASSYIPGTGTDYGYTF. CDR3 nucleotide sequence: TGTGCCAGTAGTTACATTCCCGGGACAGGGACGGACTATGGCTACACCTTC.

The chain has TRBV18 and TRBJ2-2, with 12 bases matching TRBD2. This CDR3 region has 16 residues. The J segment lost 9 bases and the V segment lost 3 bases, leaving 8 bases of the junction unmatched. The V gene's germline CDR1 is KGHSH and CDR2 LQKENI. The CDR3 here is CASSPSLAGGSRELFF. The CDR3 nucleotides read TGTGCCAGCTCACCCTCACTAGCGGGAGGATCCCGGGAGCTGTTTTTT. Based on the CDR3 plus reference TRBV18 and TRBJ2-2, the full variable domain is NAGVMQNPRHLVRRRGQEARLRCSPMKGHSHVYWYRQLPEEGLKFMVYLQKENIIDESGMPKERFSAEFPKEGPSILRIQQVVRGDSAAYFCASSPSLAGGSRELFFGEGSRLTVL.

This sequence joins TRBV13 and TRBJ2-3; 11 bases match TRBD2. This CDR3 comprises 16 residues. Germline lookup yields CDR1 PRHDT and CDR2 FYEKMQ (reference sequence). Trimming at V came to 5 bases and at J to 6 bases, leaving 10 bases not matched to a gene. The DNA for the CDR3 is TGTGCCAGCAGCCTCGGTAGCGGGAGGGCCGTGGATACGCAGTATTTT. Translated: CASSLGSGRAVDTQYF.

This clone was observed a handful of times. This sequence joins TRBV5-1 and TRBJ1-2, with 9 bases matching TRBD1. There are 15 residues in the CDR3. CDR1 SGHRS and CDR2 YFSETQ come from the germline V gene. Trimming removed 4 bases from V and 4 bases from J; junction bases left unmatched: 8. This CDR3 is CASSEGTGTSYGYTF. DNA for the CDR3: TGCGCCAGCAGCGAGGGGACAGGGACCAGCTATGGCTACACCTTC.

This sequence joins TRBV29-1 and TRBJ1-1, with D possibly matching TRBD1 (5 bases). The CDR3 covers 14 residues. V lost 7 bases and J lost 0, with 15 bases in between. Germline V gene lookup returns CDR1 SQVTM and CDR2 ANQGSEA. CDR3: CSALGGVMNTEAFF. For the CDR3, the DNA is TGCAGCGCCCTAGGAGGGGTTATGAACACTGAAGCTTTCTTT.

V and J are TRBV10-3 and TRBJ2-7; maybe TRBD2 (5 bases). Trimming took off 0 bases at V and 2 bases at J, with 11 bases between the two ends. The CDR3 loop spans 15 amino acids. Germline loops: CDR1 ENHRY, CDR2 SYGVKD. In DNA, the CDR3 is TGTGCCATCAGTGAGTCGACTACGGATACCTACGAGCAGTACTTC. It specifies CAISESTTDTYEQYF.

The rearrangement uses TRBV13 and TRBJ2-2, with 10 bases aligning to TRBD2. The CDR3 has 17 amino acids. Germline V gene data show CDR1 as PRHDT and CDR2 as FYEKMQ (reference sequence). V gave up 5 bases and J gave up 5 bases; unmatched junction bases: 11. The CDR3 nucleotides read TGTGCCAGCAGCAAAAGGGTAGCGGGAGGATGGACCGGGGAGCTGTTTTTT. Its protein product is CASSKRVAGGWTGELFF.

This clone was seen once. The chain couples TRBV2 to TRBJ2-7, with TRBD1 matching 7 bases. Per germline, CDR1 SNHLY and CDR2 FYNNEI. The CDR3 has 14 amino acids. Trimming removed 1 base from V and 5 bases from J; junction bases left unmatched: 5. As DNA, the CDR3 is TGTGCCAGCAGTGAAGAAGGGGGCCGGGACGAGCAGTACTTC. This encodes CASSEEGGRDEQYF.

There are a few counts of this clone. The chain is built from TRBV30 and TRBJ2-3; D perhaps matches TRBD2 (6 bases). CDR1 GTSNPN and CDR2 SVGIG come from the germline V gene (reference sequence). This CDR3 has 15 residues. V lost 0 bases and J 4 bases, leaving 14 bases between the germline ends. The CDR3, as DNA: TGTGCCTGGAGTGTGCGGGGATTGGGGGCAGATACGCAGTATTTT. As protein: CAWSVRGLGADTQYF.

This clone was found a few times. V is TRBV5-1 and J is TRBJ2-2; perhaps TRBD1 as D (5 bases). The germline V and J ends were trimmed by 4 bases and 0 bases, with 10 bases remaining between them. The CDR3 is made up of 15 amino acids. Germline-derived CDR1 and CDR2 are SGHRS and YFSETQ. CDR3 bases: TGCGCCAGCAGCGTTGACAGTTCGAACACCGGGGAGCTGTTTTTT. As protein: CASSVDSSNTGELFF.

The V call is TRBV27, the J call TRBJ2-3; TRBD2 aligns across 14 bases. The V and J ends lost 10 bases and 5 bases, in that order; junction bases with no gene match: 14. Germline lookup yields CDR1 MNHEY and CDR2 SMNVEV (reference sequence). The CDR3 totals 17 residues. The CDR3 DNA is TGTGCCACCAGACTAGCGGGAGGGCAGCTCAAGGGAGATACGCAGTATTTT. This translates into CATRLAGGQLKGDTQYF.